These 29 T cell receptor delta chains came from one sample sequenced in a study of gamma-delta chains in newborns, infants, children. TCRdb re-analyzed the reads via CATT. The sample has a few thousand delta-chain clones, approximately 3% seen once. The source material was blood. The receptors come from a child who was a newborn, infant or young child, either healthy, febrile or measles-vaccinated (not recorded which).

A note on this clone: This likely came from a read error, as a far larger clone is one base away. The sample carries other DNA sequences with the same CDR3. This sequence joins TRDV2 and TRDJ3; 7 bases line up with TRDD3. The germline V gene has CDR1 GEAIGNYY and CDR2 EKD. CDR3 length: 17 residues. CDR3 in amino acids: CACDTWGSSWDTRQMFF. The CDR3 DNA follows: TGTGCCTGTGACACCTGGGGGAGCTCCTGGGACACTCGACAGATGTTTTTC.

Turning to this clone: This DNA's translation and the protein TCRdb lists, from a much larger clone, do not match at residue 11, likely due to a read error; the protein shown is translated from the DNA. The chain combines TRDV2 with TRDJ3; 8 nucleotides align to TRDD3. The germline V gene has CDR1 GEAIGNYY and CDR2 EKD. J gave up 2 bases and V 0 bases, and 8 bases lay outside the gene matches. The length of the CDR3 is 19 residues. CDR3 residues: CACDTWGIPSPWDTRQMFF. The CDR3 coding sequence is TGTGCCTGTGACACCTGGGGGATTCCTAGCCCCTGGGACACCCGACAGATGTTTTTC.

This clone was counted only a few times. TCRdb assigns this DNA the protein of a much larger clone, which departs from its translation at residue 4; this likely reflects a read error, and the protein shown comes from translating the DNA. V usage is TRDV2 and J usage is TRDJ3; TRDD3 matches 9 bases. The CDR3 totals 17 residues. Germline CDR1 GEAIGNYY, CDR2 EKD. V was clipped by 6 bases and J by 0 bases; unmatched bases: 5. This CDR3 reads CACNYWGSSWDTRQMFF. CDR3 DNA: TGTGCCTGTAACTACTGGGGGAGCTCCTGGGACACCCGACAGATGTTTTTC.

This clone was counted a few times. An end of the junction does not agree with germline; a read error may underlie this. Other nucleotide sequences in the sample specify the same CDR3. The CDR3 sequence: CACDTGGGIRALTAQLFF. CDR3 DNA: TGTGCCTGTGACACCGGCGGGGGGATACGCGCCTTGACGGCACAACTCTTCTTT. This chain links TRDV2 with TRDJ2, with 10 nucleotides matching TRDD3. The germline CDR1 and CDR2 sequences are GEAIGNYY and EKD. CDR3 length: 18 amino acids.

The chain links TRDV2 to TRDJ1, with TRDD3 matching 7 bases. CDR3 length equals 15 residues. V shed 2 bases and J 1 base; nucleotides not matched to a gene: 6. Germline loops: CDR1 GEAIGNYY, CDR2 EKD. The CDR3 nucleotides are TGTGCCTGTGACAAACTGGGGTCATTCACCGATAAACTCATCTTT. This codes for CACDKLGSFTDKLIF.

A remark on this clone: TCRdb shows a much larger clone's protein in place of this DNA's translation, and the two differ at residue 6, likely through a read error; the protein shown is translated from the DNA. This chain connects TRDV2 to TRDJ2; the match to TRDD3 covers 12 bases. The CDR3 is 18 amino acids. V lost 0 bases and J lost 0; bases outside the gene matches: 4. Germline V gene lookup returns CDR1 GEAIGNYY and CDR2 EKD. CDR3 bases: TGTGCCTGTGACACCAGCTGGGGGATACGGGCTTTGACAGCACAACTCTTCTTT. Translated: CACDTSWGIRALTAQLFF.

This clone is large by share. Other DNA variants within this sample encode the same CDR3. The gene calls are TRDV2 and TRDJ3; 11 bases align to TRDD3. The CDR3 consists of 17 residues. Germline V gene sequence: CDR1 GEAIGNYY, CDR2 EKD. Unmatched junction bases numbered 2, after V lost 3 bases and J lost 2 bases. This CDR3 is CACDVLGDTWDTRQMFF. The CDR3 DNA reads as TGTGCCTGTGACGTACTGGGGGATACCTGGGACACCCGACAGATGTTTTTC.

This clone counts as medium-sized. Since a far larger clone is one base different, this is likely a read error. The V call is TRDV2, the J call TRDJ3, with 7 nucleotides matching TRDD3. Germline CDR1 is GEAIGNYY and CDR2 is EKD. The CDR3 loop spans 16 amino acids. CDR3 protein: CACDWGSSWDTRRMFF. In nucleotides, the CDR3 is TGTGCCTGTGACTGGGGGAGCTCCTGGGACACCCGACGGATGTTTTTC.

This clone turned up a few times. TCRdb's protein, taken from a much larger clone, differs from this DNA's translation at residue 16, likely owing to a read error; the protein displayed comes from the DNA. This rearrangement joins TRDV2 to TRDJ3; TRDD3 agrees at 10 bases. The CDR3 is 18 residues long. Germline CDR1 and CDR2: GEAIGNYY and EKD. In DNA form, the CDR3 reads TGTGCCTGTGATCCACTGGGGGATGAGACCTGGGACACCCGACAGACGTTTTTC. As protein: CACDPLGDETWDTRQTFF.

As concerns this clone: A much larger clone lies a single base off, so this may be a read error. The chain employs TRDV3 and TRDJ1; 7 bases agree with TRDD3. V trimming: 2 bases; J trimming: 5 bases; junction bases outside the gene matches: 11. The CDR3 is 14 residues long. The germline CDR1 and CDR2 sequences are TVYSNPD and GDNSRS (reference sequence). The CDR3 spells CAFGLGGTSDKLIF. The CDR3 region has the DNA TGTGCCTTTGGGCTGGGGGGTACATCAGATAAACTCATCTTT.

Remarks on this clone: This likely stems from a read error, as it lies one base from a far larger clone. This sample also contains other DNA sequences that code for the same CDR3. This rearrangement joins TRDV2 to TRDJ3, with 12 bases that match TRDD3. The CDR3 covers 19 residues. Germline lookup yields CDR1 GEAIGNYY and CDR2 EKD. This CDR3 reads CACDTGGYPSSWDTRQMFF. In nucleotides, the CDR3 is TGTGCTTGTGACACTGGGGGATACCCCAGCTCCTGGGACACCCGACAGATGTTTTTC.

This clone has a handful of counts. The protein given by TCRdb reflects a much larger clone and differs at residue 9 from this DNA's translation, likely from a read error; the protein shown is the DNA's translation. V usage is TRDV2 and J usage is TRDJ2; D possibly corresponds to TRDD3 (6 bases). V was clipped by 0 bases and J by 4 bases, with 14 bases between them. The CDR3 covers 16 residues. From germline, CDR1 is GEAIGNYY and CDR2 EKD. In DNA form, the CDR3 reads TGTGCCTGTGACACCGGAATGGGGGGTACGACAGCACAACTCTTCTTT. The encoded protein is CACDTGMGGTTAQLFF.

In this sample, this clone turned up a few times. One base separates it from a far larger clone, so it is likely a read error. The rearrangement joins TRDV2 to TRDJ1, with 9 bases matching TRDD3. The germline CDR1 and CDR2 sequences are GEAIGNYY and EKD. This CDR3 spans 21 amino acids. This CDR3 reads CARDTPPTGGTWGGQTDKLIF. For the CDR3, the DNA is TGTGCCCGTGACACCCCGCCTACTGGGGGAACCTGGGGGGGCCAGACCGATAAACTCATCTTT.

This clone was observed a few times. The protein TCRdb lists belongs to a much larger clone and differs from this DNA's translation at residue 10, which points to a read error; the protein shown is made from the DNA. The sample carries other DNA sequences with the same CDR3. The rearrangement joins TRDV2 to TRDJ3; 10 nucleotides agree with TRDD3. This CDR3 is built from 20 residues. Losses at the gene ends were 0 bases for V and 0 bases for J; bases not matched to a gene: 7. Germline V gives CDR1 GEAIGNYY, CDR2 EKD. The CDR3: CACDTVLGDSSSWDTRQMFF. CDR3 coding DNA: TGTGCCTGTGACACCGTACTGGGGGATTCGAGCTCCTGGGACACCCGACAGATGTTTTTC.

As concerns this clone: This likely stems from a read error, as it lies one base from a far larger clone. Other DNA variants within this sample encode the same CDR3. The chain is built from TRDV2 and TRDJ3; 9 nucleotides line up with TRDD3. V lost 1 base to trimming and J lost 4 bases; unmatched junction nucleotides: 7. This CDR3 contains 18 residues. Germline lookup yields CDR1 GEAIGNYY and CDR2 EKD. This chain's CDR3 is CACDTRGYASWDTRQMFF. Here the CDR3 DNA reads TGTGCCTGTGACACTAGGGGATACGCTTCATGGGACACCCGACAGATGTTTTTC.

This clone was recorded a few times. The protein in TCRdb stems from a much larger clone and differs at residue 8 from this DNA's translation, likely a read error; here the protein is translated from the DNA. The chain recombines TRDV2 with TRDJ2; TRDD3 matches at 7 bases. After removal of 2 bases from V and 0 bases from J, the junction contained 5 bases not matched to a gene. The CDR3 loop spans 16 amino acids. The germline V gene encodes CDR1 GEAIGNYY and CDR2 EKD. The CDR3 nucleotides read TGTGCCTGTGACATACTGGGGACCGCTTTGACAGCACAACTCTTCTTT. This translates into CACDILGTALTAQLFF.

The sample holds a few counts of this clone. The protein TCRdb gives is from a much larger clone and does not agree with this DNA's translation at residue 10, likely a read error; the protein shown here comes from the DNA. The J gene is TRDJ2, the V gene TRDV2; 10 bases agree with TRDD3. Germline-derived CDR1 and CDR2 are GEAIGNYY and EKD. This CDR3 region has 15 residues. CDR3 amino acids: CACDVLGDLAAQLFF. DNA of the CDR3: TGTGCCTGTGACGTACTGGGGGATTTGGCAGCACAACTCTTCTTT.

This clone was detected only a few times. The mismatch at residue 6 between this DNA's translation and the TCRdb protein of a much larger clone likely reflects a read error; the protein shown is translated from the DNA. The rearrangement links TRDV2 to TRDJ3; D is unclear. Germline V gene data show CDR1 as GEAIGNYY and CDR2 as EKD. The CDR3 has 18 residues. Deletions cut 0 bases from V and 0 bases from J, with 11 bases between. CDR3 loop: CACDTCGLSSWDTRQMFF. CDR3 DNA: TGTGCCTGTGACACCTGTGGTCTCAGCTCCTGGGACACCCGACAGATGTTTTTC.

This clone has more than one count but fewer than ten. Being one base from a much bigger clone, this may be a read error. Other DNA sequences within the sample encode an identical CDR3. CDR3 bases: TGTGCCTGTGACACTTGGGGGATTCCTAGCTCCTGGGACACCCGACAGATGTTTTTC. Amino acids: CACDTWGIPSSWDTRQMFF. The gene calls are TRDV2 and TRDJ3; 8 bases fit TRDD3. This CDR3 contains 19 residues. Germline values: CDR1 GEAIGNYY, CDR2 EKD. Trimming took 1 base from V and 0 from J; bases not matched to a gene: 7.

Only a few counts were recorded for this clone. This DNA translates differently at residue 12 from the TCRdb protein, which is that of a much larger clone; a read error is likely, and the protein shown is the DNA's own translation. The chain has TRDV2 and TRDJ3; TRDD3 aligns across 9 bases. The CDR3 sequence is 19 residues long. Germline-derived CDR1 and CDR2 are GEAIGNYY and EKD. The CDR3 loop is CACDWGISNSSRDTRQMFF. CDR3 sequence (DNA): TGTGCCTGTGACTGGGGGATAAGTAACAGCTCCCGGGACACCCGACAGATGTTTTTC.

On this clone itself: It may be a read error: a sequence one base away is much more abundant. The chain employs TRDV1 and TRDJ1; 12 bases match TRDD3. Germline V lookup: CDR1 TSWWSYY, CDR2 QGS. The CDR3 has 23 amino acids. Germline trimming cut 2 bases from V and 0 bases from J; bases unmatched to any gene: 22. CDR3 sequence reads: CALGESTAAGGYARVKNTDKLIF. Here the CDR3 DNA reads TGTGCTCTTGGGGAAAGTACCGCTGCTGGGGGATACGCAAGGGTGAAGAACACCGATAAACTCATCTTT.

Details on this clone: TCRdb pairs this DNA with a much larger clone's protein that differs at residue 10, likely a read error; the protein shown was translated from the DNA. The chain has TRDV2 and TRDJ2; 9 nucleotides line up with TRDD3. This CDR3 spans 14 amino acids. Germline V CDR1 and CDR2: GEAIGNYY, EKD. The CDR3 DNA follows: TGTGCCTGTGACACGTACTGGGGGACAACACAACTCTTCTTT. Amino acid sequence: CACDTYWGTTQLFF.

Points on this clone: TCRdb has a much larger clone's protein, which differs at residue 9 from the translation of this DNA, likely because of a read error; what is shown is the protein translated from the DNA. The genes are TRDV2 and TRDJ1; D possibly corresponds to TRDD3 (6 bases). Germline CDR1 and CDR2: GEAIGNYY and EKD. Trimming removed 0 bases from V and 3 bases from J, with 16 bases in between. This CDR3 contains 16 residues. CDR3 sequence reads: CACDTVPTWGSDKLIF. The CDR3 DNA reads TGTGCCTGTGACACCGTCCCAACTTGGGGATCCGATAAACTCATCTTT.

As for this clone: Only one base separates this from a far larger clonotype, so it likely reflects a read error. The identical CDR3 is also encoded by other nucleotide sequences in the sample. The V gene is TRDV2, the J gene TRDJ3, with 11 bases identical to TRDD3. Germline V gene lookup returns CDR1 GEAIGNYY and CDR2 EKD. The CDR3 totals 18 residues. This chain's CDR3 is CACDVLGDSSWDTRQMFF. CDR3 DNA: TGTGCCTGTGACGTACTGGGGGATAGCTCCTGGGATACCCGACAGATGTTTTTC.

The table lists this clone with a few counts. The genes are TRDV2 and TRDJ2, with D possibly being TRDD3 (6 bases). CDR1 is GEAIGNYY, CDR2 EKD, per germline. With 0 bases removed from V and 1 base from J, the gap between germline ends came to 11 bases. The CDR3 is 16 amino acids. Written as DNA, the CDR3 is TGTGCCTGTGACACCTTGGGGGGCCGTTTGACAGCACAACTCTTCTTT. Translating it yields CACDTLGGRLTAQLFF.

As regards this clone: It differs at one base from a far larger clone, so likely a read error. The gene calls are TRDV2 and TRDJ3, with 12 bases lining up with TRDD3. The J segment lost 0 bases and the V segment lost 1 base, leaving 15 bases of the junction unmatched. CDR1 and CDR2 from the germline V gene are GEAIGNYY and EKD. The CDR3 has 23 residues. CDR3: CACDTVRLSGGYEVSWDTRQMFF. CDR3 DNA sequence: TGTGCCTGTGACACGGTCCGACTCTCTGGGGGATACGAGGTCTCCTGGGACACCCGACAGATGTTTTTC.

This clone was detected only a few times. The mismatch at residue 3 between this DNA's translation and the TCRdb protein of a much larger clone likely reflects a read error; the protein shown is translated from the DNA. The chain joins TRDV3 to TRDJ2; 12 bases match TRDD3. The CDR3 spans 15 residues. Germline-derived CDR1 and CDR2 are TVYSNPD and GDNSRS (reference sequence). Trimming removed 4 bases from V and 8 bases from J; junction bases left unmatched: 11. CDR3 sequence reads: CAYPPTGGYTAQLFF. CDR3 in DNA: TGTGCCTACCCGCCTACTGGGGGATACACGGCACAACTCTTCTTT.

About this clone itself: A junction boundary mismatches the germline segment, possibly from a read error. The chain couples TRDV2 to TRDJ3; 11 positions agree with TRDD3. Germline values: CDR1 GEAIGNYY, CDR2 EKD. The CDR3 contains 25 residues. The CDR3 sequence: CACDPKAVLWVGGGGYAWDTRQTFF. The CDR3 DNA is TGTGCCTGTGACCCGAAGGCCGTCCTATGGGTCGGAGGTGGGGGATACGCCTGGGACACCCGACAGACGTTTTTC.

This clone was seen more than once but under ten times. This CDR3 reads CACDRIRTDKLIF. DNA of the CDR3: TGTGCCTGTGACAGGATACGCACCGATAAACTCATCTTT. The chain uses TRDV2 and TRDJ1; 7 positions match TRDD3. The junction had 0 bases not matched to a gene; V was cut back by 2 bases and J by 1 base. Germline V gene sequence: CDR1 GEAIGNYY, CDR2 EKD. The CDR3 is 13 residues long.